This note documents a single T cell receptor beta chain sequence. These data come from a study of blood T cell repertoires in COVID-19. In the authors' methods: Reference gene primers were amplified, and this amplification served to estimate nucleated cell counts. Assay: immunoSEQ multiplex PCR; the TCRdb copy retains only in-frame clones and omits some. V and J calls and clone size are copied from that table; D and trimming were computed from the DNA. This table has 210,000 or so clones, roughly 84% appearing once. Losses at the gene ends were 8 bases for V and 6 bases for J; bases not matched to a gene: 9. The CDR3 loop spans 13 amino acids.

The V call is TRBV12-3 or TRBV12-4, the J call TRBJ2-7, with TRBD2 identical over 8 bases. The sample comprised peripheral blood. The source of this sequence is a human donor in a cohort sampled during active COVID-19. Here the CDR3 DNA reads TGTGCCAGCCCACGGCTAGCGGGCGGCGAGCAGTACTTC. The encoded protein is CASPRLAGGEQYF.